The rows below give T cell receptor beta chains drawn from one sample of a study of control samples from healthy donors and cancer patients. Assay: immunoSEQ multiplex PCR; the TCRdb copy retains only in-frame clones and omits some. Of tens of thousands of clones listed, roughly 84% were seen once; the top ten hold about 4%. The sequenced sample was blood. The receptors shown here come from a woman in her fifties or sixties in good health. The CDR3 runs from the conserved cysteine through the conserved F or W. The D gene is left open where the match is weak. Some rows have no size entry. The others give once, few or many, or a class for an expanded clone.

>once|TRBV19|TRBD2|TRBJ2-2
CASSVPPGRLAGAGGTGELFF
TGTGCCAGTAGTGTGCCCCCGGGACGACTAGCGGGAGCAGGGGGCACCGGGGAGCTGTTTTTT
>-|TRBV13|TRBD2|TRBJ2-7
CASSFRTSGSYEQYF
TGTGCCAGCAGCTTCCGGACTAGCGGGAGCTACGAGCAGTACTTC
>-|TRBV20-1|-|TRBJ2-5
CSAAQETQYF
TGCAGTGCTGCCCAAGAGACCCAGTACTTC
>-|TRBV6-5|-|TRBJ2-2
CASSYWGATNTGELFF
TGTGCCAGCAGTTACTGGGGGGCCACGAACACCGGGGAGCTGTTTTTT
>-|TRBV29-1|-|TRBJ2-1
CSVDETGSSYNEQFF
TGCAGCGTTGATGAGACCGGGAGCTCCTACAATGAGCAGTTCTTC
>-|TRBV5-1|TRBD2|TRBJ2-3
CASRQGLAGGTDTQYF
TGCGCCAGCAGACAAGGACTAGCGGGAGGCACAGATACGCAGTATTTT
>-|TRBV5-6|-|TRBJ2-7
CASSSLAAPYEQYF
TGTGCCAGCAGCTCATTAGCGGCGCCTTACGAGCAGTACTTC
>-|TRBV18|-|TRBJ2-7
CASSPPDRYEQYF
TGTGCCAGCTCACCTCCGGACAGATACGAGCAGTACTTC
>-|TRBV18|-|TRBJ2-7
CASSVDLSYEQYF
TGTGCCAGCTCGGTTGACCTTTCCTACGAGCAGTACTTC
>-|TRBV3-1/TRBV3-2|-|TRBJ2-1
CASSQGGSWGYNEQFF
TGTGCCAGCAGCCAAGGTGGCAGCTGGGGTTACAATGAGCAGTTCTTC
>-|TRBV18|-|TRBJ1-5
CASSPQGGDQPQHF
TGTGCCAGCTCACCACAGGGCGGGGATCAGCCCCAGCATTTT